This T cell receptor (beta chain) was profiled in a study of siplizumab effects on memory and regulatory T cells. General study findings and limits: Mappable alloreactive CD4+ clones came from Treg cells around 65% of the time on average with siplizumab, against 25% to 30% in controls. Naive T cells appeared more varied than memory cells and looked like key alloresponse contributors. An assignable naive or memory phenotype was lacking in roughly 75-97% of proliferating CD4+ or CD8+ clones.

The assay was immunoSEQ multiplex PCR, and TCRdb's table has in-frame clones only and misses some. The table includes tens of thousands of clones, approximately 88% detected once. Germline CDR1 is SGHRS and CDR2 is YFSETQ. Trimming took 4 bases from V and 0 from J, leaving 16 bases between them. The CDR3 extends over 16 amino acids. In regard to this clone: Antigen: not known.

The chain has TRBV5-1 and TRBJ2-5; a weak D match, TRBD2 (6 bases). The clonotype comes from a human donor in good health. The specimen sequenced was Tregs sorted from blood. CDR3 DNA sequence: TGCGCCAGCAGCATTACGATAGCGGAATACCAAGAGACCCAGTACTTC. This codes for CASSITIAEYQETQYF.